These 7 T cell receptor beta chains came from one sample sequenced in a study of shared clonotypes between healthy human individuals. TCRdb's copy holds only in-frame clones and misses some; the assay was immunoSEQ multiplex PCR. The top ten clones hold more than 1.5% of a sample with around 2.1 million clones, around 93% of them seen once. As defined, naive CD8 cells were CD45RO-negative and positively selected for CCR7, with terminally differentiated effector memory CD45RA+ cells excluded. Sequencing used naive CD8+ T cells from PBMCs. The receptors here all came from a man between 18 and 29 years old in good health. Some clones in this sample may be carry-over from other donors' samples.

The genes are TRBV9 and TRBJ2-1; a possible D gene is TRBD1 (5 bases). V lost 4 bases and J lost 6, with 5 bases in between. The germline V gene has CDR1 SGDLS and CDR2 YYNGEE. CDR3 length equals 11 residues. CDR3 loop: CASSQGNEQFF. In DNA, the CDR3 is TGTGCCAGCAGCCAGGGCAATGAGCAGTTCTTC.

The rearrangement uses TRBV11-2 and TRBJ2-7, with a possible D match to TRBD2 (6 bases). V dropped 5 bases and J dropped 2 bases, with 13 bases sitting between them. The CDR3 is 14 amino acids. Germline V gives CDR1 SGHAT, CDR2 FQNNGV. In DNA form, the CDR3 reads TGTGCCAGCAGCCCGGGGGTCGGCACCTACGAGCAGTACTTC. Encoded protein: CASSPGVGTYEQYF. Filled out from reference TRBV11-2 and TRBJ2-7, the complete variable domain reads EAGVAQSPRYKIIEKRQSVAFWCNPISGHATLYWYQQILGQGPKLLIQFQNNGVVDDSQLPKDRFSAERLKGVDSTLKIQPAKLEDSAVYLCASSPGVGTYEQYFGPGTRLTVT.

The chain employs TRBV19 and TRBJ1-2, with D tentatively TRBD1 (5 bases). The germline V gene has CDR1 LNHDA and CDR2 SQIVND (reference sequence). The germline V and J ends were trimmed by 9 bases and 2 bases, with 10 bases remaining between them. This CDR3 has 12 residues. The CDR3 region is CARDRENYGYTF. The CDR3 DNA is TGTGCCAGAGACAGAGAAAACTATGGCTACACCTTC.

CDR3 loop: CASSGADQETQYF. The CDR3 DNA is TGTGCCAGCAGCGGAGCGGATCAAGAGACCCAGTACTTC. The gene calls are TRBV9 and TRBJ2-5, with TRBD2 as a possible D gene (5 bases). The CDR3 runs 13 residues. The germline V and J ends were trimmed by 3 bases and 2 bases, with 8 bases remaining between them. Germline values: CDR1 SGDLS, CDR2 YYNGEE.

This chain links TRBV13 with TRBJ1-2; D remains unclear. The CDR3 runs 16 residues. The germline V gene has CDR1 PRHDT and CDR2 FYEKMQ (reference sequence). Trimming removed 4 bases at V and 3 bases at J, with 18 bases between. DNA for the CDR3: TGTGCCAGCAGCTCCCTTTCGGGCAGTCGACACTATGGCTACACCTTC. Protein sequence: CASSSLSGSRHYGYTF.

A single count supports this clone. This sample includes further DNA sequences coding for the same CDR3. The chain has TRBV9 and TRBJ2-3; D remains unclear. The CDR3 is 12 amino acids. Germline lookup yields CDR1 SGDLS and CDR2 YYNGEE. Trimming removed 3 bases at V and 3 bases at J, with 5 bases between. In DNA form, the CDR3 reads TGTGCCAGCAGCGCCGTTACAGATACGCAGTATTTT. Translating it yields CASSAVTDTQYF.

This clone was seen a handful of times. Within the sample, other DNA sequences also encode this same CDR3. V and J are TRBV7-2 and TRBJ2-2; D unclear. CDR3 length: 14 residues. The V gene lost 1 base and the J gene lost 1 base, with 4 bases spanning the gap. The germline gives CDR1 SGHTA, CDR2 FQGNSA. In DNA, the CDR3 is TGTGCCAGCAGCTTAGTCGGGAACACCGGGGAGCTGTTTTTT. It yields the protein CASSLVGNTGELFF.